The 23 T cell receptor beta chains below come from one sample, sequenced in a study of shared clonotypes between healthy human individuals. Profiling relied on immunoSEQ multiplex PCR, and the TCRdb table lists in-frame clones only, not all of them. The table includes roughly 500,000 clones, roughly 95% detected once. The sample consisted of naive CD4+ T cells sorted from blood. Stated subset: CD45RA+ positively selected. These receptor sequences come from a woman aged 30 to 39 in good health.

The chain carries TRBV9 and TRBJ1-6; no firm D call. The length of the CDR3 is 12 residues. Looked up from germline, CDR1 is SGDLS and CDR2 is YYNGEE. V was pared by 3 bases and J by 5 bases, with 3 bases between. CDR3 in amino acids: CASSDNNSPLHF. The CDR3 DNA sequence: TGTGCCAGCAGCGACAATAATTCACCCCTCCACTTT.

The V gene is TRBV9, the J gene TRBJ2-5; 7 bases are a match to TRBD1. This CDR3 has 14 amino acids. Germline V gives CDR1 SGDLS, CDR2 YYNGEE. V lost 3 bases, J lost 1 base, and 3 bases stayed unmatched. CDR3: CASSARTGQETQYF. The CDR3 DNA follows: TGTGCCAGCAGCGCCCGGACAGGCCAAGAGACCCAGTACTTC.

The chain joins TRBV10-1 to TRBJ2-7; either TRBD1 or TRBD2 may fit D (5 bases each). Germline CDR1 reads WNHNN; CDR2 reads SYGVQD (reference sequence). This CDR3 spans 13 amino acids. Trimming took 3 bases from V and 2 from J, leaving 8 bases between them. The DNA of the CDR3 is TGCGCCAGCAGTGATAGGGGAGCCTACGAGCAGTACTTC. This gives the protein CASSDRGAYEQYF.

CDR3 DNA: TGTGCCAGCAGCTTTCGTCGTTATGGGAGAGTGAGCCAAGAGACCCAGTACTTC. Its protein product is CASSFRRYGRVSQETQYF. This chain joins TRBV5-6 and TRBJ2-5, with D possibly matching TRBD2 (5 bases). Trimming pared 2 bases from V and 1 base from J, leaving 21 bases between. CDR1 and CDR2 (germline): SGHDT, YYEEEE. This CDR3 is built from 18 residues.

The chain couples TRBV28 to TRBJ2-5; 14 bases are shared with TRBD2. The J call may be incorrect, as the DNA end agrees better with TRBJ2-7. Per germline, CDR1 MDHEN and CDR2 SYDVKM. The CDR3 extends over 15 amino acids. The CDR3 DNA reads TGTGCCAGCAGTTTTGGGACTAGCGGGAGTTACGAGCAGTACTTC. The encoded protein is CASSFGTSGSYEQYF.

The V call is TRBV5-4, the J call TRBJ2-3, with D possibly being TRBD1 (6 bases). The germline V gene encodes CDR1 SGHNT and CDR2 YYREEE (reference sequence). This CDR3 spans 13 amino acids. CDR3 region: CAGARTRTDTQYF. DNA for the CDR3: TGTGCGGGGGCCAGGACGCGCACAGATACGCAGTATTTT.

This chain joins TRBV5-4 and TRBJ1-1; D not resolved. CDR3 length equals 15 residues. CDR1 SGHNT and CDR2 YYREEE come from the germline V gene (reference sequence). V was cut by 1 base and J by 4 bases, with 14 bases left in between. The CDR3 region has the DNA TGTGCCAGCAGCTTGACCCTCGGGTCTGGCACTGAAGCTTTCTTT. This sequence encodes CASSLTLGSGTEAFF.

The chain links TRBV6-1 to TRBJ2-3, with a tentative D call TRBD2 (5 bases). The V end was cut by 6 bases, the J end by 7 bases, with 11 bases between. From germline, CDR1 is MNHNS and CDR2 SASEGT. This CDR3 is 12 amino acids long. The CDR3 here is CASSELGHTQYF. CDR3 bases: TGTGCCAGCAGCGAACTAGGCCATACGCAGTATTTT.

V usage is TRBV11-2 and J usage is TRBJ2-7; possibly TRBD2 for D (6 bases). The CDR3 sequence is 17 residues long. CDR1 and CDR2 (germline): SGHAT, FQNNGV. V lost 1 base and J lost 4, with 20 bases in between. CDR3 residues: CASSLGNGGGIGYEQYF. The DNA of the CDR3 is TGTGCCAGCAGCTTAGGTAATGGGGGAGGCATCGGGTACGAGCAGTACTTC.

This rearrangement joins TRBV19 to TRBJ2-3; no reliable D call. The CDR3 totals 12 residues. The V and J ends lost 7 bases and 1 base respectively, with 6 bases between them. Germline loops: CDR1 LNHDA, CDR2 SQIVND (reference sequence). CDR3 loop: CASNDRTDTQYF. The CDR3 coding sequence is TGTGCCAGTAATGACCGCACAGATACGCAGTATTTT.

This clone occurred once. The CDR3 is CASRDRQGLWGYTF. DNA of the CDR3: TGTGCCAGCAGGGACCGACAGGGGCTCTGGGGCTACACCTTC. V gene TRBV6-1 combines with J gene TRBJ1-2; 8 bases line up with TRBD1. The CDR3 has 14 amino acids. V shed 6 bases and J 8 bases; nucleotides not matched to a gene: 11. Germline values: CDR1 MNHNS, CDR2 SASEGT.

J is TRBJ2-2 and V is TRBV19; 10 positions agree with TRBD1. The CDR3 is made up of 13 amino acids. From germline, CDR1 is LNHDA and CDR2 SQIVND (reference sequence). The trim removed 8 bases at V and 8 bases at J, leaving 5 bases unmatched. CDR3 region: CASGTGAKGELFF. The CDR3 region has the DNA TGTGCCAGTGGGACAGGGGCCAAGGGGGAGCTGTTTTTT.

V and J are TRBV6-1 and TRBJ2-5; D possibly matches TRBD1 or TRBD2 (5 bases each). V lost 7 bases and J lost 6, with 15 bases in between. CDR1 and CDR2 (germline): MNHNS, SASEGT. The CDR3 has 13 amino acids. The CDR3 sequence: CASIGTAWQTQYF. The DNA of the CDR3 is TGTGCCAGCATTGGGACCGCCTGGCAGACCCAGTACTTC.

The genes are TRBV18 and TRBJ1-1, with TRBD1 matching over 7 bases. Germline V gives CDR1 KGHSH, CDR2 LQKENI. V lost 0 bases and J lost 5; bases outside the gene matches: 6. The CDR3 length is 15 residues. The CDR3 nucleotides are TGTGCCAGCTCACCACCGAGGGGGCGCGGGACTGAAGCTTTCTTT. Its translation is CASSPPRGRGTEAFF.

The gene calls are TRBV7-3 and TRBJ2-2; perhaps TRBD2 as D (5 bases). Germline V gene lookup returns CDR1 SGHTA and CDR2 FQGTGA. The CDR3 has 15 amino acids. Trimming removed 0 bases from V and 4 bases from J, with 9 bases in between. The CDR3 region is CASSLTQAGTGELFF. The DNA for the CDR3 is TGTGCCAGCAGCTTAACGCAGGCGGGCACCGGGGAGCTGTTTTTT.

This rearrangement joins TRBV13 to TRBJ2-5; D call uncertain. The CDR3 runs to 12 residues. Trimming took off 4 bases at V and 5 bases at J, with 8 bases between the two ends. The V gene's germline CDR1 is PRHDT and CDR2 FYEKMQ (reference sequence). Here the CDR3 DNA reads TGTGCCAGCAGCTCCCTGAGGGAGACCCAGTACTTC. Translated: CASSSLRETQYF.

The rearrangement links TRBV28 to TRBJ2-4; 8 nucleotides line up with TRBD1. The CDR3 runs to 17 residues. Germline loops: CDR1 MDHEN, CDR2 SYDVKM. V shed 1 base, J shed 7 bases, and the junction held 12 bases outside the gene matches. CDR3 loop: CASSLLTQGALRNIQYF. CDR3 in DNA: TGTGCCAGCAGTTTATTAACTCAGGGGGCGCTAAGGAACATTCAGTACTTC.

This clone was observed once. The chain combines TRBV19 with TRBJ2-5; TRBD1 aligns across 8 bases. J was trimmed by 4 bases and V by 6 bases; bases with no gene match: 10. Germline lookup yields CDR1 LNHDA and CDR2 SQIVND (reference sequence). The CDR3 totals 15 residues. CDR3 in amino acids: CASRYRGRWGETQYF. The CDR3 coding sequence is TGTGCCAGTAGATACAGGGGGAGATGGGGAGAGACCCAGTACTTC.

The chain combines TRBV10-1 with TRBJ1-5; D ambiguous. The V and J ends lost 4 bases and 2 bases respectively, with 3 bases between them. The CDR3 runs 12 residues. Germline values: CDR1 WNHNN, CDR2 SYGVQD (reference sequence). CDR3 DNA sequence: TGCGCCAGCAGTGCTGGCAATCAGCCCCAGCATTTT. Amino acids: CASSAGNQPQHF.

This chain joins TRBV5-1 and TRBJ2-7; possibly TRBD2 for D (5 bases). The CDR3 contains 15 residues. CDR1 and CDR2 from the germline V gene are SGHRS and YFSETQ. V was cut by 4 bases and J by 7 bases, with 21 bases left in between. This chain's CDR3 is CASSPPGDSLGEQYF. The CDR3 coding sequence is TGCGCCAGCAGCCCCCCCGGGGATTCTCTGGGAGAGCAGTACTTC.

This clone was picked up one time. The chain uses TRBV4-1 and TRBJ2-1, with TRBD2 identical over 12 bases. Germline V gene lookup returns CDR1 MGHRA and CDR2 YSYEKL. Germline trimming cut 0 bases from V and 5 bases from J; bases unmatched to any gene: 5. The CDR3 loop spans 17 amino acids. In DNA form, the CDR3 reads TGCGCCAGCAGCCAAGACCCGGGACTAGCGGGCGACAATGAGCAGTTCTTC. This encodes CASSQDPGLAGDNEQFF.

In regard to this clone: Other nucleotide sequences from this sample produce the same CDR3. This chain links TRBV7-3 with TRBJ1-1; D unresolved. The ends were cut back, 4 bases at V and 1 base at J, with 7 bases in the middle. There are 13 residues in the CDR3. Per germline, CDR1 SGHTA and CDR2 FQGTGA. The CDR3 here is CASSSDGNTEAFF. DNA of the CDR3: TGTGCCAGCAGCTCGGACGGGAACACTGAAGCTTTCTTT.

This chain uses TRBV2 with TRBJ1-1, with TRBD1 matching over 10 bases. Germline V gene data show CDR1 as SNHLY and CDR2 as FYNNEI. The J segment lost 5 bases and the V segment lost 6 bases, leaving 9 bases of the junction unmatched. The CDR3 has 15 amino acids. CDR3 sequence: CASSLVTGGWTEAFF. The CDR3, as DNA: TGTGCCAGCAGCCTTGTGACAGGGGGCTGGACTGAAGCTTTCTTT. Based on the CDR3 plus reference TRBV2 and TRBJ1-1, the full variable domain is EPEVTQTPSHQVTQMGQEVILRCVPISNHLYFYWYRQILGQKVEFLVSFYNNEISEKSEIFDDQFSVERPDGSNFTLKIRSTKLEDSAMYFCASSLVTGGWTEAFFGQGTRLTVV.